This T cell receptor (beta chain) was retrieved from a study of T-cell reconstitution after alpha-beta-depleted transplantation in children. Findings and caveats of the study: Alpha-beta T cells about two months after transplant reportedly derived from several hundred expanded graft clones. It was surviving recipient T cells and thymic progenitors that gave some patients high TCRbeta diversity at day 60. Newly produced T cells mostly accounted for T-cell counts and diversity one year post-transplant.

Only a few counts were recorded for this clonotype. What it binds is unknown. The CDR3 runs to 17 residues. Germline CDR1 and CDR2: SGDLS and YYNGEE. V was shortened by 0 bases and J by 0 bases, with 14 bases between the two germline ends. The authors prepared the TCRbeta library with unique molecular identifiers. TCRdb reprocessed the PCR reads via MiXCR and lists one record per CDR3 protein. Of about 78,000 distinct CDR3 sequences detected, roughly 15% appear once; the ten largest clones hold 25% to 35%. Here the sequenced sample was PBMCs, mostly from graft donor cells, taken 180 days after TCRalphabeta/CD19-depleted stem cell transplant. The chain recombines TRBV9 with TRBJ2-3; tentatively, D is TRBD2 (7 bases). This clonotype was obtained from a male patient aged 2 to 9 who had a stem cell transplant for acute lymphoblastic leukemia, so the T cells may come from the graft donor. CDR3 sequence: CASSVVKGGTSTDTQYF. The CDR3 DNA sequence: TGTGCCAGCAGCGTAGTAAAGGGGGGGACTAGCACAGATACGCAGTATTTT. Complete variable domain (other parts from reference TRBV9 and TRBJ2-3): DSGVTQTPKHLITATGQRVTLRCSPRSGDLSVYWYQQSLDQGLQFLIQYYNGEERAKGNILERFSAQQFPDLHSELNLSSLELGDSALYFCASSVVKGGTSTDTQYFGPGTRLTVL.